The clone carrying this T cell receptor (beta chain) was counted only a few times. V trimming: 5 bases; J trimming: 2 bases; junction bases outside the gene matches: 7. The CDR3 sequence is 15 residues long. From germline, CDR1 is SGHRS and CDR2 YFSETQ. Under the authors' procedure: Amplifying reference gene primers gave estimates of nucleated cell counts. Assay: immunoSEQ multiplex PCR; the TCRdb copy retains only in-frame clones and omits some. V and J calls and clone size are as listed in that table; D and trimming were resolved from the DNA. The table has about 120,000 clones, roughly four fifths seen once. The data were taken from a study of blood T cell repertoires in COVID-19. Study information: There were acute and convalescent COVID-19 samples, and they came from the United States, Italy and Spain. PBMCs, B-cell-depleted T cells, or T cells were the source of the cDNA or gDNA that made up the material.

Specimen: peripheral blood. V is TRBV5-1 and J is TRBJ2-7; 10 bases match TRBD2. This clonotype was sampled from a human donor in a cohort sampled during active COVID-19. The CDR3 DNA follows: TGCGCCAGCAGTTTTAGCGGGGGGCCGACCTACGAGCAGTACTTC. It translates to CASSFSGGPTYEQYF.